The 18 T cell receptor beta chains below all came from one sample that was sequenced in a study of human T cells and chemical hapten exposure. The time point here: patch test 2, 6 weeks after DPC sensitization. Treatment specified: therapeutic diphenylcyclopropenone sensitization with weekly scalp DPC. A single record per CDR3 protein comes from TCRdb applying MiXCR to the RACE reads. The repertoire includes roughly 24,000 distinct CDR3 sequences, 8.5% to 9.5% of them detected once, and around 7% sits in the top ten. Source: whole blood, taken in connection with sensitization to the hapten diphenylcyclopropenone (DPC). The receptors come from a man aged 30 to 39 with alopecia areata. Some clones in this sample may be carry-over from other donors' samples.

This chain links TRBV6-2 or TRBV6-3 with TRBJ1-5; 9 bases line up with TRBD1. J gave up 4 bases and V 5 bases, and 6 bases lay outside the gene matches. The CDR3 runs to 15 residues. Per germline, CDR1 MNHEY and CDR2 SVGEGT. The CDR3 coding sequence is TGTGCCAGCAGTGAACAGGGGGCTGGGAATCAGCCCCAGCATTTT. This gives the protein CASSEQGAGNQPQHF.

This clonotype came up many times. The junction departs from the called germline gene at one end, perhaps through a read error. The V gene is TRBV18, the J gene TRBJ2-5; 7 bases match TRBD2. Germline-derived CDR1 and CDR2 are KGHSH and LQKENI. This CDR3 is built from 14 residues. CDR3 loop: CVSSPPSGTETQYF. The CDR3 nucleotides read TGTGTCAGCTCACCACCTAGCGGCACAGAGACCCAGTACTTC.

This clonotype was seen more than once but under ten times. The genes are TRBV12-3 or TRBV12-4 and TRBJ2-7; 7 bases align to TRBD1. The CDR3 runs 14 residues. V was clipped by 6 bases and J by 4 bases; unmatched bases: 9. The CDR3 is CASRGTALSYEQYF. The CDR3 nucleotides read TGTGCCAGCAGGGGGACAGCCCTAAGTTACGAGCAGTACTTC.

The chain joins TRBV20-1 to TRBJ2-6, with a possible D match to TRBD1 (6 bases). Trimming shortened V by 6 bases and J by 0 bases, and 9 bases separated the two germline ends. The CDR3 loop spans 14 amino acids. Germline V gene sequence: CDR1 DFQATT, CDR2 SNEGSKA (reference sequence). CDR3 DNA: TGCAGTGCCAGACAGGTCTCTGGGGCCAACGTCCTGACTTTC. Translated, it gives CSARQVSGANVLTF.

The chain recombines TRBV5-1 with TRBJ1-1; the D is unclear. V gave up 2 bases and J gave up 7 bases, with 12 bases separating them. The V gene's germline CDR1 is SGHRS and CDR2 YFSETQ. CDR3 length equals 13 residues. CDR3 DNA: TGCGCCAGCAGCTTTGAGGGAGTTCTTGAAGCTTTCTTT. Protein product: CASSFEGVLEAFF.

In this sample, this clonotype turned up many times. The rearrangement links TRBV4-1 to TRBJ1-1, with D unresolved. Germline-derived CDR1 and CDR2 are MGHRA and YSYEKL. The CDR3 is 13 residues long. Trimming pared 0 bases from V and 8 bases from J, leaving 10 bases between. The CDR3 sequence is CASSQDHWREAFF. The CDR3 DNA sequence: TGCGCCAGCAGCCAAGATCACTGGAGGGAAGCTTTCTTT.

This clonotype was counted ten times or more. The chain uses TRBV9 and TRBJ2-1, with 11 bases matching TRBD2. Germline CDR1 is SGDLS and CDR2 is YYNGEE. The J segment lost 6 bases and the V segment lost 4 bases, leaving 6 bases of the junction unmatched. The CDR3 has 15 residues. CDR3 coding DNA: TGTGCCAGCAGCTTTAGCGGGGGGGCGGTCAATGAGCAGTTCTTC. It yields the protein CASSFSGGAVNEQFF.

This clonotype has at least ten counts. This chain joins TRBV19 and TRBJ1-5, with D possibly matching TRBD1 (5 bases). Germline assignment: CDR1 LNHDA and CDR2 SQIVND (reference sequence). The CDR3 extends over 17 amino acids. V was shortened by 7 bases and J by 6 bases, with 25 bases between the two germline ends. The CDR3 nucleotides read TGTGCCAGTACCTATCGGGGGACCCGGGGCAGAATTCAGCCCCAGCATTTT. This codes for CASTYRGTRGRIQPQHF.

Within the sample, this clonotype is medium-sized (0.01 to 0.1%). The gene calls are TRBV4-3 and TRBJ2-7; 8 bases are shared with TRBD1. The CDR3 extends over 16 amino acids. V trimming: 0 bases; J trimming: 0 bases; junction bases outside the gene matches: 4. Germline-derived CDR1 and CDR2 are LGHNA and YSLEER. Written as DNA, the CDR3 is TGCGCCAGCAGCCAAGACCCGGGACAGGCCTCCTACGAGCAGTACTTC. Translating it yields CASSQDPGQASYEQYF.

This clonotype has ten or more counts. This chain uses TRBV5-1 with TRBJ1-2; D is ambiguous. Germline V gene lookup returns CDR1 SGHRS and CDR2 YFSETQ. The CDR3 extends over 14 amino acids. V was cut by 0 bases and J by 3 bases, with 9 bases left in between. CDR3 in DNA: TGCGCCAGCAGCTTGGCTCCACCAGACTATGGCTACACCTTC. Its translation is CASSLAPPDYGYTF.

At least ten counts were recorded for this clonotype. The V gene is TRBV20-1, the J gene TRBJ1-5; D unclear. V was trimmed by 3 bases and J by 0 bases, leaving 3 bases between them. The CDR3 contains 12 residues. In germline, CDR1 is DFQATT, CDR2 SNEGSKA (reference sequence). CDR3 loop: CSASDSNQPQHF. CDR3 coding DNA: TGCAGTGCTAGCGATAGCAATCAGCCCCAGCATTTT.

The rearrangement links TRBV4-3 to TRBJ1-5, with D uncertain. V shed 0 bases and J shed 7 bases, with 16 bases lying between them. The CDR3 spans 16 residues. Germline V lookup: CDR1 LGHNA, CDR2 YSLEER. CDR3 DNA: TGCGCCAGCAGCCAAGATAAGACTCTCCTAGGCCAGCCCCAGCATTTT. The encoded protein is CASSQDKTLLGQPQHF.

This clonotype was detected only once. This chain connects TRBV2 to TRBJ1-5; D call uncertain. The germline V gene has CDR1 SNHLY and CDR2 FYNNEI. The CDR3 sequence is 14 residues long. V was clipped by 2 bases and J by 4 bases, with 9 bases between them. CDR3 nucleotide sequence: TGTGCCAGCAGTGAAAGGACGGCAAATCAGCCCCAGCATTTT. Its translation: CASSERTANQPQHF.

The chain is built from TRBV12-3 or TRBV12-4 and TRBJ2-3; tentative D call: TRBD2 (6 bases). V was cut by 7 bases and J by 8 bases, with 28 bases left in between. There are 17 residues in the CDR3. The CDR3 bases are TGTGCCAGCACCCCCCCACGAACCCGGCCGGGAGTCGGTACGCAGTATTTT. Its protein is CASTPPRTRPGVGTQYF.

Of note for this clonotype: A much bigger clone sits one base away, suggesting this may be a read error. The chain joins TRBV18 to TRBJ2-5; D not resolved. Germline loops: CDR1 KGHSH, CDR2 LQKENI. The ends were cut back, 7 bases at V and 2 bases at J, with 5 bases in the middle. This CDR3 comprises 11 residues. The CDR3 nucleotides read TGTGCCAGCTTACCGCAAGAGACCCAGTACTTC. Amino acid sequence: CASLPQETQYF.

This clonotype was observed at least ten times. The CDR3 DNA reads TGCAGTGCTAGAGATCCGAACACTGAAGCTTTCTTT. It codes for CSARDPNTEAFF. The V gene is TRBV20-1, the J gene TRBJ1-1; D gene unclear. The CDR3 loop spans 12 amino acids. V lost 0 bases, J lost 1 base, and 3 bases lay in between. Germline CDR1 and CDR2: DFQATT and SNEGSKA (reference sequence).

This clonotype was seen only a few times. The chain joins TRBV6-5 to TRBJ1-2, with D maybe TRBD1 (5 bases). V was trimmed by 7 bases and J by 8 bases, leaving 26 bases between them. Germline lookup yields CDR1 MNHEY and CDR2 SVGAGI. The CDR3 covers 16 residues. The CDR3, as DNA: TGTGCCAGCACCTACTCTGGGGCACTAAAACTCTCAGGCTACACCTTC. Translating gives CASTYSGALKLSGYTF.

This clonotype occurred many times. This chain joins TRBV18 and TRBJ2-5; 12 bases fit TRBD2. This CDR3 comprises 17 residues. Germline trimming cut 4 bases from V and 4 bases from J; bases unmatched to any gene: 10. From germline, CDR1 is KGHSH and CDR2 LQKENI. This CDR3 is CASSRIQLAGGVETQYF. CDR3 DNA: TGTGCCAGCTCACGAATCCAACTAGCGGGAGGTGTAGAGACCCAGTACTTC.